The rows below give T cell receptor beta chains drawn from one sample of a study of blood T cell repertoires in COVID-19. TCRdb's copy holds only in-frame clones and misses some; the assay was immunoSEQ multiplex PCR. The sample includes about 200,000 clones, 80% to 85% of them seen just once. Sequences were obtained from peripheral blood. The receptors stem from a middle-aged man with acute or convalescent COVID-19. CDR3s include the opening cysteine and the closing phenylalanine or tryptophan. The order of the fields is clone size, J gene, D gene, V gene, CDR3 DNA, CDR3 protein. The D gene is left open where the match is weak. The listing skips clone size in some rows; elsewhere it reads once, few, many or a size class.

>-|TRBJ2-7|-|TRBV4-3
TGCGCCAGCAGCCAGATTACCATACAGGGCATAAACGAGCAGTACTTC
CASSQITIQGINEQYF
>-|TRBJ2-1|TRBD1|TRBV24-1
TGTGCCACCAGTGATTCCGGGACAGGGGGCGAGAATGAGCAGTTCTTC
CATSDSGTGGENEQFF
>-|TRBJ1-6|-|TRBV4-2
TGTGCCAGCAGCCAAGATCCCCCGAGGGGGAATTATAATTCACCCCTCCACTTT
CASSQDPPRGNYNSPLHF
>-|TRBJ2-1|-|TRBV5-4
TGTGCCAGCAGCTTGGCCGTGGACTTCGACAATGAGCAGTTCTTC
CASSLAVDFDNEQFF
>-|TRBJ2-5|-|TRBV3-1/TRBV3-2
TGTGCCAGCAGCCAGACTACGGCAGGGACCCAGTACTTC
CASSQTTAGTQYF
>-|TRBJ1-1|-|TRBV4-1
TGCGCCAGCAGCCAAGGGCGACAGTGGAACACTGAAGCTTTCTTT
CASSQGRQWNTEAFF
>few|TRBJ1-2|TRBD1|TRBV30
TGTGCCTGGCTCGGGACAGGGGATGGCTACACCTTC
CAWLGTGDGYTF
>-|TRBJ2-3|-|TRBV7-9
TGTGCCAGCAGCTTGGGGCCCCTAACAGATACGCAGTATTTT
CASSLGPLTDTQYF
>-|TRBJ2-1|TRBD2|TRBV10-2
TGCGCCAGCAGCGCTCTAGCGGGAGGGAGGTTTTCACCGTACAATGAGCAGTTCTTC
CASSALAGGRFSPYNEQFF
>-|TRBJ2-5|-|TRBV7-2
TGTGCCAGCAGCCCATCACGGGCAGGGGTAGGGGAGACCCAGTACTTC
CASSPSRAGVGETQYF
>few|TRBJ1-1|TRBD1|TRBV10-3
TGTGCCATCAGTATGGGACAGGGCGACACTGAAGCTTTCTTT
CAISMGQGDTEAFF
>-|TRBJ1-1|TRBD1|TRBV19
TGTGCCAGTAGCAAAAGGCCCCGACAGGGTGAGACTGAAGCTTTCTTT
CASSKRPRQGETEAFF
>-|TRBJ2-1|-|TRBV2
TGTGCCAGCACCCAGGGGAACTACAATGAGCAGTTCTTC
CASTQGNYNEQFF
>many|TRBJ1-4|TRBD1|TRBV7-9
TGTGCCAGCAGCCCCGGGACAGCGGGTGAAAAACTGTTTTTT
CASSPGTAGEKLFF
>once|TRBJ2-1|TRBD2|TRBV27
TGTGCCAGCAGACCGTACGTATCTAGCGGTTCCTACAATGAGCAGTTCTTC
CASRPYVSSGSYNEQFF
>-|TRBJ1-5|TRBD1|TRBV19
TGTGCCAGTAGTACATACCCAGGGGGCGCGAGCAATCAGCCCCAGCATTTT
CASSTYPGGASNQPQHF
>-|TRBJ2-1|TRBD2|TRBV12-5
TGTGCTAGTGGTTTGGTATCTGATGGGACTAGCGGGAATCTACATGAGCAGTTCTTC
CASGLVSDGTSGNLHEQFF
>-|TRBJ1-6|-|TRBV5-1
TGCGCCAGCAGCTTGGCCGGTCATTCACCCCTCCACTTT
CASSLAGHSPLHF
>-|TRBJ2-1|TRBD2|TRBV2
TGTGCCAGCAGTGACCCTAGACTAGCGAGTAATGAGCAGTTCTTC
CASSDPRLASNEQFF
>-|TRBJ1-3|TRBD1|TRBV5-6
TGTGCCAGCAGCTTGGGGCAGGGGGCGATCCCTGGAAACACCATATATTTT
CASSLGQGAIPGNTIYF
>once|TRBJ1-5|TRBD1|TRBV2
TGTGCCAGCAGTGAAAACCTTCCCAGGGGGCAGCCCCAGCATTTT
CASSENLPRGQPQHF
>-|TRBJ2-2|TRBD1|TRBV7-6
TGTGCCAGCAGTCCCGGCCTGGGCTTACTTTACAGGGGAGACGGGGAGCTGTTTTTT
CASSPGLGLLYRGDGELFF
>-|TRBJ2-6|TRBD1|TRBV27
TGTGCCAGCAGTTTATCGGCTTTTGGGGACAGGGGGCGTCTAAGGGCCAACGTCCTGACTTTC
CASSLSAFGDRGRLRANVLTF
>-|TRBJ2-7|-|TRBV7-8
TGTGCCAGCAGCATATCACAGGGTTACGAGCAGTACTTC
CASSISQGYEQYF